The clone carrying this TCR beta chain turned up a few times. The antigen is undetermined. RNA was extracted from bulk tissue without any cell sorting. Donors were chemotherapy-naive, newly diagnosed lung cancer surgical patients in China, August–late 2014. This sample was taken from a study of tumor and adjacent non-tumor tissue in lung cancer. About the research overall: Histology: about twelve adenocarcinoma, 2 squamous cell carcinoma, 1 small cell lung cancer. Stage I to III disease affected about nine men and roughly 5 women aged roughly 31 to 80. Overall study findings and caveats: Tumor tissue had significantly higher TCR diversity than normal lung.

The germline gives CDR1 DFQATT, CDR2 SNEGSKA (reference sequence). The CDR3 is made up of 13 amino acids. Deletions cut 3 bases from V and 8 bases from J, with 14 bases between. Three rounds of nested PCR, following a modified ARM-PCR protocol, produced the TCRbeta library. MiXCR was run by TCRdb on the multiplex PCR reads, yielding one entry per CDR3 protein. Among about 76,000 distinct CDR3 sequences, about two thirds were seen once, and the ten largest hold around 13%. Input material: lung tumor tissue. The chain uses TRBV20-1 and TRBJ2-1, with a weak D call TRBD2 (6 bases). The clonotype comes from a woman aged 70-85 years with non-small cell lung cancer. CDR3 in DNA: TGCAGTGCTAGGATCCGGGAGTGGGATGAGCAGTTCTTC. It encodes CSARIREWDEQFF.